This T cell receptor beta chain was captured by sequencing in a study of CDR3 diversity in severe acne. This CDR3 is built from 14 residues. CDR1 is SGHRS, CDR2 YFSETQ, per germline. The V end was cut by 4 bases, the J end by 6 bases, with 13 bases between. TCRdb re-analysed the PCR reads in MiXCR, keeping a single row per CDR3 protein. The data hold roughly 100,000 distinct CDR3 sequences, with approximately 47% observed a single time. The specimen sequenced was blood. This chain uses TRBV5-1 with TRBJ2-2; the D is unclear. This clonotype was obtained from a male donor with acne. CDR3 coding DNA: TGCGCCAGCAGCAGCCCCGACATCCCCGGGGAGCTGTTTTTT. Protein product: CASSSPDIPGELFF.